The 12 T cell receptor beta chains listed next were all sequenced from one sample in a study of cytomegalovirus exposure and HLA in healthy donors. The PCR used 60 Vbeta and 13 Jbeta primers. The protocol was immunoSEQ multiplex PCR, while the TCRdb copy is restricted to in-frame clones and leaves out a portion. The sample lists around 140,000 clones, around 78% occurring once. Sequences were obtained from PBMCs. These receptors came from a woman younger than 30 in good health and CMV-seropositive.

The rearrangement joins TRBV5-1 to TRBJ1-1; D is uncertain. CDR1 and CDR2 from the germline V gene are SGHRS and YFSETQ. CDR3 length: 15 residues. V lost 0 bases, J lost 4 bases, and 13 bases lay in between. CDR3 in DNA: TGCGCCAGCAGCTTGGATGGGTTTTCGGGCACTGAAGCTTTCTTT. Translation gives CASSLDGFSGTEAFF.

This chain's CDR3 is CASSLPTSGGAPDTQYF. CDR3 coding DNA: TGTGCCAGCAGCTTACCGACTAGCGGGGGGGCGCCAGATACGCAGTATTTT. V and J are TRBV7-9 and TRBJ2-3; 14 positions match TRBD2. Losses at the gene ends were 2 bases for V and 4 bases for J; bases not matched to a gene: 5. CDR1 is SEHNR, CDR2 FQNEAQ, per germline (reference sequence). The CDR3 consists of 17 residues.

The chain combines TRBV4-2 with TRBJ2-3, with D possibly matching TRBD2 (5 bases). Germline V gene sequence: CDR1 LGHNA, CDR2 YNFKEQ. The CDR3 is made up of 15 amino acids. V was clipped by 1 base and J by 2 bases, with 10 bases between them. For the CDR3, the DNA is TGTGCCAGCAGCCAAGCACTAGACGCCACAGATACGCAGTATTTT. Protein: CASSQALDATDTQYF.

This chain uses TRBV30 with TRBJ2-7; no firm D call. Trimming left V 0 bases short and J 2 bases short, with 5 bases between. The V gene's germline CDR1 is GTSNPN and CDR2 SVGIG (reference sequence). The CDR3 runs to 12 residues. This CDR3 reads CAWSVGPYEQYF. In nucleotides, the CDR3 is TGTGCCTGGAGTGTTGGCCCCTACGAGCAGTACTTC.

This chain connects TRBV9 to TRBJ2-5, with TRBD2 matching over 9 bases. Germline CDR1 reads SGDLS; CDR2 reads YYNGEE. The J segment lost 5 bases and the V segment lost 6 bases, leaving 14 bases of the junction unmatched. This CDR3 has 16 amino acids. Here the CDR3 reads CASTQGSGGLGETQYF. CDR3 nucleotides: TGTGCCAGCACCCAGGGGAGCGGGGGGCTGGGGGAGACCCAGTACTTC.

This sequence joins TRBV5-1 and TRBJ2-2; 7 nucleotides agree with TRBD1. The CDR3 totals 17 residues. Looked up from germline, CDR1 is SGHRS and CDR2 is YFSETQ. Losses at the gene ends were 5 bases for V and 1 base for J; bases not matched to a gene: 11. CDR3 sequence: CASSRDPGQLNTGELFF. CDR3 in DNA: TGCGCCAGCAGTCGGGATCCGGGACAGCTGAACACCGGGGAGCTGTTTTTT.

About this clone: Other DNA sequences in this sample translate to the same CDR3. The chain links TRBV7-7 to TRBJ1-1; no reliable D call. The ends were cut back, 5 bases at V and 1 base at J, with 8 bases in the middle. The germline CDR1 and CDR2 sequences are SSHAT and FNYEAQ (reference sequence). The CDR3 length is 13 residues. The CDR3 bases are TGTGCCAGCAGCATTAACAGGAACACTGAAGCTTTCTTT. Protein sequence: CASSINRNTEAFF.

This clone was picked up a small number of times. V gene TRBV11-2 combines with J gene TRBJ2-7, with 8 bases that match TRBD1. The trim removed 7 bases at V and 6 bases at J, leaving 5 bases unmatched. Per the germline V gene, CDR1 is SGHAT and CDR2 is FQNNGV. This CDR3 has 12 residues. CDR3 region: CASTDRDAEQYF. The CDR3, as DNA: TGTGCCAGCACGGACAGGGATGCCGAGCAGTACTTC.

The chain links TRBV5-1 to TRBJ2-3; 7 bases agree with TRBD2. With 0 bases clipped from V and 2 bases from J, the junction kept 6 bases outside the gene matches. The length of the CDR3 is 16 residues. In germline, CDR1 is SGHRS, CDR2 YFSETQ. This chain's CDR3 is CASSLAGSGYTDTQYF. The CDR3 DNA reads as TGCGCCAGCAGCTTGGCGGGTAGCGGGTACACAGATACGCAGTATTTT. Supplemented by reference TRBV5-1 and TRBJ2-3, the full variable domain reads KAGVTQTPRYLIKTRGQQVTLSCSPISGHRSVSWYQQTPGQGLQFLFEYFSETQRNKGNFPGRFSGRQFSNSRSEMNVSTLELGDSALYLCASSLAGSGYTDTQYFGPGTRLTVL.

As concerns this clone: Relative to the germline gene, one junction end is altered; a read error may explain this. J is TRBJ1-2 and V is TRBV5-1; 8 positions match TRBD1. The CDR3 has 16 residues. In germline, CDR1 is SGHRS, CDR2 YFSETQ. The chain's CDR3 is CASSLITGGTKYGYTF. CDR3 bases: TGCGCCAGCAGCTTGATCACAGGGGGAACTAAATATGGCTACACCTTC.

The J gene is TRBJ1-1, the V gene TRBV7-9, with 8 bases lining up with TRBD1. There are 14 residues in the CDR3. Germline V gene sequence: CDR1 SEHNR, CDR2 FQNEAQ (reference sequence). Losses at the gene ends were 5 bases for V and 3 bases for J; bases not matched to a gene: 5. CDR3: CASSLQGGDTEAFF. The CDR3 DNA sequence: TGTGCCAGCAGCCTACAGGGGGGGGACACTGAAGCTTTCTTT.

The chain employs TRBV6-5 and TRBJ2-7, with 11 nucleotides matching TRBD2. CDR3 length: 16 residues. V lost 4 bases to trimming and J lost 0 bases; unmatched junction nucleotides: 5. CDR1 and CDR2 (germline): MNHEY, SVGAGI. The chain's CDR3 is CASSSLAGGRSYEQYF. The CDR3, as DNA: TGTGCCAGCAGTTCCCTAGCGGGGGGCCGCTCCTACGAGCAGTACTTC.